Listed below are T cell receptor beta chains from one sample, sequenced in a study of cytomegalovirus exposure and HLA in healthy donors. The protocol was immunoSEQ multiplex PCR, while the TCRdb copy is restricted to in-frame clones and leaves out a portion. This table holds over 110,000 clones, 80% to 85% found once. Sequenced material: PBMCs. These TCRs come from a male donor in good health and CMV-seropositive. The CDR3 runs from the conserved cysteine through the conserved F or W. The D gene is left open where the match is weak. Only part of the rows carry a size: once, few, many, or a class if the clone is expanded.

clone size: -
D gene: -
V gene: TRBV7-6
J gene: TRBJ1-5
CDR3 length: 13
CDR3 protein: CASSLAQNQPQHF
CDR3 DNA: TGTGCCAGCAGCTTAGCACAGAATCAGCCCCAGCATTTT

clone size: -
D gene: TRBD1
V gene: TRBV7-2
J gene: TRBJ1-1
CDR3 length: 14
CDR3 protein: CASSVQGVGTEAFF
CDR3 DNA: TGTGCCAGCAGCGTACAGGGGGTGGGCACTGAAGCTTTCTTT

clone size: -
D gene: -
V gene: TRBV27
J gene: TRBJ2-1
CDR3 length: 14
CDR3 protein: CASSPLAGFNEQFF
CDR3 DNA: TGTGCCAGCAGTCCCCTTGCGGGTTTCAATGAGCAGTTCTTC

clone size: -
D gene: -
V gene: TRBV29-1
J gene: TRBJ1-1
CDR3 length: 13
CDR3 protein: CSLGQTLNGEAFF
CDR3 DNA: TGCAGCCTCGGACAGACCCTTAACGGTGAAGCTTTCTTT

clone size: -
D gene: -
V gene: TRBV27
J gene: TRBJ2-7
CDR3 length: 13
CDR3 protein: CASRGPGISEQYF
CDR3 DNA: TGTGCCAGCAGAGGTCCAGGTATCAGCGAGCAGTACTTC

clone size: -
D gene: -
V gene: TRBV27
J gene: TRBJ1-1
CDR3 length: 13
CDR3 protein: CASSLSRSTEAFF
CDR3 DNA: TGTGCCAGCAGTTTGAGTAGGAGCACTGAAGCTTTCTTT

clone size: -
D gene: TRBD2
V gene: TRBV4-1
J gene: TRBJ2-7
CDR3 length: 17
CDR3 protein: CASSQRIAGGTSYEQYF
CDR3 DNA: TGCGCCAGCAGCCAAAGGATAGCGGGAGGAACCTCCTACGAGCAGTACTTC

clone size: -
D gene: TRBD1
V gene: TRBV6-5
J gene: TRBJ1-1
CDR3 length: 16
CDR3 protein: CASSYSPGQGVTEAFF
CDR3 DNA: TGTGCCAGCAGTTACTCGCCGGGACAGGGTGTCACTGAAGCTTTCTTT

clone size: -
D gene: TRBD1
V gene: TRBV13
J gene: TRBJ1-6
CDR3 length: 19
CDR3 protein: CASSAYGGQAFGGNSPLHF
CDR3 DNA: TGTGCCAGCAGCGCATATGGGGGACAGGCGTTTGGGGGCAATTCACCCCTCCACTTT

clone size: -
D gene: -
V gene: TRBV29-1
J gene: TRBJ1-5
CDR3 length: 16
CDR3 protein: CSVIWQSANSNQPQHF
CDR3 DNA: TGCAGCGTTATTTGGCAGAGCGCTAATAGCAATCAGCCCCAGCATTTT

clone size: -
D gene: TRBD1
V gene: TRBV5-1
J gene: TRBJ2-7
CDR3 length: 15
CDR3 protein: CASSRPGTEGYEQYF
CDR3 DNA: TGCGCCAGCAGCCGCCCGGGGACAGAGGGCTACGAGCAGTACTTC

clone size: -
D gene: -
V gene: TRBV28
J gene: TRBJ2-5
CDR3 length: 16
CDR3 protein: CASSLAETGSQETQYF
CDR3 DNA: TGTGCCAGCAGTTTGGCAGAAACAGGGTCGCAAGAGACCCAGTACTTC

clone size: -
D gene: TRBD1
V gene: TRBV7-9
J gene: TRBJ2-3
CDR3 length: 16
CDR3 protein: CASSLSRTGPTDTQYF
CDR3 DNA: TGTGCCAGCAGCTTATCCAGGACAGGGCCCACAGATACGCAGTATTTT

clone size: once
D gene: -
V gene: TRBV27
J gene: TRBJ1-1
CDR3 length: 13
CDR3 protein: CASSSTVNTEAFF
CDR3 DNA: TGTGCCAGCAGTTCGACAGTGAACACTGAAGCTTTCTTT

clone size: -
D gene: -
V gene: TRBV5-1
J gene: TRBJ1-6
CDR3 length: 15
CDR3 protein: CASSNRAGRRSPLHF
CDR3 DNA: TGCGCCAGCAGCAACCGGGCCGGGAGGAGATCACCCCTCCACTTT

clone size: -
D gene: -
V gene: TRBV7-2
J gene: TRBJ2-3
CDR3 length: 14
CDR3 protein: CASRSSVGTDTQYF
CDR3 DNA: TGTGCCAGCAGATCTAGCGTAGGCACAGATACGCAGTATTTT

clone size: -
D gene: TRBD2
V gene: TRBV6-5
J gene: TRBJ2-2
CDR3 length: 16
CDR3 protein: CASSYSSSGSTGELFF
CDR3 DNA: TGTGCCAGCAGTTACTCAAGTAGCGGGAGCACCGGGGAGCTGTTTTTT

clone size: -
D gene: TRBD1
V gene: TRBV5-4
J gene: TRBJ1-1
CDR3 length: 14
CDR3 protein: CASSSRQGDSEAFF
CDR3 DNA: TGTGCCAGCAGCTCGAGACAGGGAGATTCTGAAGCTTTCTTT

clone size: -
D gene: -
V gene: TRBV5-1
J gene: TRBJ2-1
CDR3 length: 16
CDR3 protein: CASRPQGPESYNEQFF
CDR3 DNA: TGCGCCAGCAGACCGCAGGGGCCCGAATCCTACAATGAGCAGTTCTTC

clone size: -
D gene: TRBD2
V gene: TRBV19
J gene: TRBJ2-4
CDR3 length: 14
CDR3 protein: CATLAGGAKNIQYF
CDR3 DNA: TGTGCCACACTAGCGGGGGGAGCCAAAAACATTCAGTACTTC

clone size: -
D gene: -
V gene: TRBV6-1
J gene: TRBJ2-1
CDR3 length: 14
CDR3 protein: CASSRGSTYNEQFF
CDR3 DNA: TGTGCCAGCAGTAGGGGCAGCACCTACAATGAGCAGTTCTTC